This T cell receptor beta chain was identified during a study of vaccination effects on CD4 cells after COVID-19. Across the study: Every well got a few million PBMC, which were grown with around 10 IU/ml IL-2 and about 10 ug/ml peptides. Study-wide results and caveats: Convalescent patients in the study were few, and early post-infection timepoints were absent.

The sample holds one count of this clone. Its specificity is unknown. TCRdb's table, derived via immunoSEQ multiplex PCR, lists solely in-frame clones and lacks some. Of around 56,000 clones detected, 60% to 85% appear once; the ten largest clones hold approximately 3%. There are 15 residues in the CDR3. Germline V gives CDR1 SGHTA, CDR2 FQGNSA. The germline V and J ends were trimmed by 1 base and 9 bases, with 16 bases remaining between them. Following a roughly 9-day culture, CD4+ T cells were purified. The J gene is TRBJ2-1, the V gene TRBV7-2; possible D gene TRBD2, 6 bases. Sequenced here: CD4+ T cells from PBMCs cultured without peptide, sampled before COVID-19 vaccination. The source of this sequence is a human donor who received a COVID-19 vaccine. CDR3 sequence reads: CASSLGVTSKGEQFF. CDR3 in DNA: TGTGCCAGCAGCTTAGGGGTGACTAGTAAGGGTGAGCAGTTCTTC.